This TCR beta chain was obtained from a study of blood T cell repertoires in COVID-19. CDR1 and CDR2 from the germline V gene are MNHEY and SVGAGI. The V end was cut by 6 bases, the J end by 7 bases, with 18 bases between. This CDR3 contains 14 residues. Only in-frame clones appear in the TCRdb table, and some are missing; sequencing was by immunoSEQ multiplex PCR. The sample shows 180,000 or so clones, roughly nine tenths of them seen only once. The chain has TRBV6-5 and TRBJ1-2; possible D gene TRBD1, 5 bases. This clonotype was obtained from a human donor with acute COVID-19. The donor label of this sample is uncertain. The sample consisted of PBMCs or T cells enriched from blood (not recorded which). In DNA, the CDR3 is TGTGCCAGCAGACCCCGACAGATCTCGGGTGGCTACACCTTC. This translates into CASRPRQISGGYTF.